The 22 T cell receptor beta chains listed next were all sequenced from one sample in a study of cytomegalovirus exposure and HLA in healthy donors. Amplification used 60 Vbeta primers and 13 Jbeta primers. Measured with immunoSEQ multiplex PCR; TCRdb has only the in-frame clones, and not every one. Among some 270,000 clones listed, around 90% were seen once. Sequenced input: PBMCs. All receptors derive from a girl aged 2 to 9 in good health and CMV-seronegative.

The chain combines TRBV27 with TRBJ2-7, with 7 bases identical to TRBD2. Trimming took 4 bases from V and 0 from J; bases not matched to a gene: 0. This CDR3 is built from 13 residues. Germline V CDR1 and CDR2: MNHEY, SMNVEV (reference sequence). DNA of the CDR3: TGTGCCAGCAGTTGGGGGGGCTCCTACGAGCAGTACTTC. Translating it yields CASSWGGSYEQYF.

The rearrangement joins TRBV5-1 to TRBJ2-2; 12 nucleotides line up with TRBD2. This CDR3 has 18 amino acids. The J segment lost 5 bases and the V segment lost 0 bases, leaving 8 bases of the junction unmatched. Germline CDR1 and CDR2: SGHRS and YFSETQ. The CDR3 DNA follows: TGCGCCAGCAGCTTGGAGACTAGCGGGAGAACTGGAACCGGGGAGCTGTTTTTT. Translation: CASSLETSGRTGTGELFF.

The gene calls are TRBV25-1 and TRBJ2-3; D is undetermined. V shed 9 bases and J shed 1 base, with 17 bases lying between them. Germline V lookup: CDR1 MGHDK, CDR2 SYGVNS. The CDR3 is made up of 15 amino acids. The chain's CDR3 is CASASAQHRTDTQYF. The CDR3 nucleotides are TGTGCCAGTGCTAGTGCCCAACACCGCACAGATACGCAGTATTTT.

The CDR3: CASTTVYGYTF. For the CDR3, the DNA is TGTGCCAGTACCACGGTTTATGGCTACACCTTC. The chain carries TRBV19 and TRBJ1-2, with no clear D. Trimming stripped 7 bases from V and 5 bases from J, with 8 bases between. This CDR3 has 11 residues. Germline assignment: CDR1 LNHDA and CDR2 SQIVND (reference sequence).

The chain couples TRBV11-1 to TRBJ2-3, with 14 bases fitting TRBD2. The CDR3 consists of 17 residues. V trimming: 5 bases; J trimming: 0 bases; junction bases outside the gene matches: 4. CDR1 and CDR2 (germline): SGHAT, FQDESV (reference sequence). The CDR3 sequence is CASSRTSGGLSTDTQYF. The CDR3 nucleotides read TGTGCCAGCAGCCGGACTAGCGGGGGGCTCAGCACAGATACGCAGTATTTT.

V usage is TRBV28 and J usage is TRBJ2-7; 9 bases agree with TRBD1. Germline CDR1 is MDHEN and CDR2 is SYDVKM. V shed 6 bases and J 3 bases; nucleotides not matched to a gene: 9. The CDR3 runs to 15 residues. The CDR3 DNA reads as TGTGCCAGCAGAGATCCGGGACAGGGAAACTACGAGCAGTACTTC. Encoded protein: CASRDPGQGNYEQYF.

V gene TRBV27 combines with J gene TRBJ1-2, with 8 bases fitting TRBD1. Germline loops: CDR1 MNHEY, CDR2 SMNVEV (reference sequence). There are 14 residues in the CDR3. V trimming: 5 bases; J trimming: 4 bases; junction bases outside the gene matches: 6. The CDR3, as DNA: TGTGCCAGCAGTACGACAGGGGACGGCTATGGCTACACCTTC. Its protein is CASSTTGDGYGYTF.

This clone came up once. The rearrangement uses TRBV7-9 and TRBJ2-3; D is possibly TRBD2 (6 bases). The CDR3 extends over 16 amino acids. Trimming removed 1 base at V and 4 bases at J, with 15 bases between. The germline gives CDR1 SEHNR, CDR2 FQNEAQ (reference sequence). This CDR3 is CASSLGSGVSADTQYF. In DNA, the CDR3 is TGTGCCAGCAGCTTAGGATCGGGGGTTAGTGCAGATACGCAGTATTTT.

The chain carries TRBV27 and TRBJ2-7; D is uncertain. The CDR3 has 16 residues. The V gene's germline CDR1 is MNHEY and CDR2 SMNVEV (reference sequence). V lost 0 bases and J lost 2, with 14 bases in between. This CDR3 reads CASSLSLQASPYEQYF. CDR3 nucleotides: TGTGCCAGCAGTTTATCCCTCCAGGCGTCTCCCTACGAGCAGTACTTC.

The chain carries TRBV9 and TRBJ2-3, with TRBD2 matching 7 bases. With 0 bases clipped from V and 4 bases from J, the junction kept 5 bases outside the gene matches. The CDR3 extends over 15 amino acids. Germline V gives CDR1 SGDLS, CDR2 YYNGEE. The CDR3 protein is CASSVAAGDPDTQYF. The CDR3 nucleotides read TGTGCCAGCAGCGTAGCTGCGGGGGACCCAGATACGCAGTATTTT. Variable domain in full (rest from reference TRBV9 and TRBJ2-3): DSGVTQTPKHLITATGQRVTLRCSPRSGDLSVYWYQQSLDQGLQFLIQYYNGEERAKGNILERFSAQQFPDLHSELNLSSLELGDSALYFCASSVAAGDPDTQYFGPGTRLTVL.

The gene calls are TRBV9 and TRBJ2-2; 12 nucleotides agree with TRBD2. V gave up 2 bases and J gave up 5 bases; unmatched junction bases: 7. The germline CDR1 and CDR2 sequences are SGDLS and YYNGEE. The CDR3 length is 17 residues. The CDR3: CASSVPLAGGSTGELFF. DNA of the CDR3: TGTGCCAGCAGCGTCCCCCTAGCGGGGGGGAGTACCGGGGAGCTGTTTTTT.

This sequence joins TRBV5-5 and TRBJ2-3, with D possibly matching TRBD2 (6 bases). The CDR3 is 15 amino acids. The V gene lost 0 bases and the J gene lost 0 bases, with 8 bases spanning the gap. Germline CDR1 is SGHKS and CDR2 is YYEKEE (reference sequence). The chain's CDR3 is CASSLGDSSTDTQYF. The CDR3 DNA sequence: TGTGCCAGCAGCTTGGGGGACTCTAGCACAGATACGCAGTATTTT.

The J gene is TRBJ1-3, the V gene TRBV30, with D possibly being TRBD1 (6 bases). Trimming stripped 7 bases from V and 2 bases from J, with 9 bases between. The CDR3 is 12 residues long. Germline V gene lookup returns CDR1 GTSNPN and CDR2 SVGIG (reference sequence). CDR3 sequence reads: CAFTGPGNTIYF. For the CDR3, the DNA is TGTGCCTTCACAGGGCCTGGAAACACCATATATTTT.

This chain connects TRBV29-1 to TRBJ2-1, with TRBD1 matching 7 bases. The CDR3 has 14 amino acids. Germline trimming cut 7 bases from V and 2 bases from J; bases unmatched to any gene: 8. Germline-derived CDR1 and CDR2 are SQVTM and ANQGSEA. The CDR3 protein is CSAATGRAYNEQFF. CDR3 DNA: TGCAGCGCCGCGACAGGGCGCGCCTACAATGAGCAGTTCTTC.

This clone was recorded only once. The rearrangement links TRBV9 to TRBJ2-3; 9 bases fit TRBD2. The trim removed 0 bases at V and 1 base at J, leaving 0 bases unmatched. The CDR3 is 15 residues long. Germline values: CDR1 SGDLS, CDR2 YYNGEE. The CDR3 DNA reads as TGTGCCAGCAGCGTAGAGCGGGGGGGCACAGATACGCAGTATTTT. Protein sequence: CASSVERGGTDTQYF.

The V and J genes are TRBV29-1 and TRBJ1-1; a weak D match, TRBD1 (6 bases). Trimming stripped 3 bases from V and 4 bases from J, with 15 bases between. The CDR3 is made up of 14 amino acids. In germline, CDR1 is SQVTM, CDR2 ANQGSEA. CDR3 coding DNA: TGCAGCGTTGATGGCCAGGGGCTGGGCACTGAAGCTTTCTTT. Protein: CSVDGQGLGTEAFF.

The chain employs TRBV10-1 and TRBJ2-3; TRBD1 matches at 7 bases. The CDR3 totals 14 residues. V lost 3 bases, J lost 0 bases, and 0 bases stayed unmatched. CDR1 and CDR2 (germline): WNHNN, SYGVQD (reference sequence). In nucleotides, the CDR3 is TGCGCCAGCAGTGACAGGGGGAGCACAGATACGCAGTATTTT. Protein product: CASSDRGSTDTQYF.

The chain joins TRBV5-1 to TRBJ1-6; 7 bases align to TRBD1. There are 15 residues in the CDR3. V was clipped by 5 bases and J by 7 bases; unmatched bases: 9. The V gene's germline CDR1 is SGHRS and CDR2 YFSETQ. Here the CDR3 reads CASREGQAGNSPLHF. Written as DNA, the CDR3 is TGCGCCAGCAGAGAAGGACAGGCTGGGAATTCACCCCTCCACTTT.

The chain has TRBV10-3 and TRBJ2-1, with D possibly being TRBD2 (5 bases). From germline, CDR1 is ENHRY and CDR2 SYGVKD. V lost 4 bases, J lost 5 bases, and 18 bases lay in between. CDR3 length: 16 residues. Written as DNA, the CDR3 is TGTGCCATCAGTGGCCCGGTAGGACTCGCCGACAATGAGCAGTTCTTC. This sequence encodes CAISGPVGLADNEQFF.

The CDR3, as DNA: TGTGCCAGCGGGGGACAGGGTATAACCGGGGAGCTGTTTTTT. The encoded protein is CASGGQGITGELFF. The gene calls are TRBV7-9 and TRBJ2-2, with TRBD1 matching 9 bases. CDR3 length: 14 residues. Germline CDR1 reads SEHNR; CDR2 reads FQNEAQ (reference sequence). Germline trimming cut 8 bases from V and 5 bases from J; bases unmatched to any gene: 6. The full variable domain, rest sourced from reference TRBV7-9 and TRBJ2-2, is DTGVSQNPRHKITKRGQNVTFRCDPISEHNRLYWYRQTLGQGPEFLTYFQNEAQLEKSRLLSDRFSAERPKGSFSTLEIQRTEQGDSAMYLCASGGQGITGELFFGEGSRLTVL.

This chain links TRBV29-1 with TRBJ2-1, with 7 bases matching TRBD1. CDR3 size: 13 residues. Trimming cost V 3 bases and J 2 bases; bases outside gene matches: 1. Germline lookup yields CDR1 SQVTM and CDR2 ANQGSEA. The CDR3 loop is CSVDRGTYNEQFF. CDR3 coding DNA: TGCAGCGTTGACAGGGGGACCTACAATGAGCAGTTCTTC.

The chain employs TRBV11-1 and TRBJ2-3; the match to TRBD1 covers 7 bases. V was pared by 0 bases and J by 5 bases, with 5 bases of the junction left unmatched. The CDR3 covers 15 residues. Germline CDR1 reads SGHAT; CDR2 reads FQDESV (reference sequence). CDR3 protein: CASSLARGRVDTQYF. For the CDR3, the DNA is TGTGCCAGCAGCTTAGCAAGGGGGCGAGTAGATACGCAGTATTTT.